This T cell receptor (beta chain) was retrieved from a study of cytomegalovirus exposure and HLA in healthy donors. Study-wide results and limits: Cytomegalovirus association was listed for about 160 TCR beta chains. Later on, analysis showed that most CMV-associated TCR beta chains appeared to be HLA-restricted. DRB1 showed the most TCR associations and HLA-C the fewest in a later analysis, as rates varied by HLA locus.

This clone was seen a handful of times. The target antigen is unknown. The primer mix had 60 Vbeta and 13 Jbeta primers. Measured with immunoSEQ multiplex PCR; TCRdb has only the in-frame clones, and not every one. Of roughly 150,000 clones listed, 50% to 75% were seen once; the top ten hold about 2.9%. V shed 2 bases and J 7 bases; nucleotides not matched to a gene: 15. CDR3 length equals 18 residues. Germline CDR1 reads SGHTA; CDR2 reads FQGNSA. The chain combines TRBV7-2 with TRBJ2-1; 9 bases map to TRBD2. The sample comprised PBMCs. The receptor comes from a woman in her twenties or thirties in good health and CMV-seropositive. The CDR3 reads CASSLFPHVAGAGNEQFF. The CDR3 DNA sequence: TGTGCCAGCAGCTTATTCCCTCACGTAGCGGGGGCGGGGAATGAGCAGTTCTTC.